This is a list of T cell receptor beta chains from one sample in a study of blood T cell repertoires in COVID-19. Measured with immunoSEQ multiplex PCR; TCRdb has only the in-frame clones, and not every one. The table has roughly 68,000 clones, around 80% seen once; the top ten hold roughly 8.3%. Material: peripheral blood. The source of these receptors is a human donor in a cohort sampled during active COVID-19. Each CDR3 is given with its conserved first and last residue. Each record gives: J gene, V gene, clone size, D gene, CDR3 DNA, CDR3 protein. A D gene is named only where the DNA matches it firmly. Where a row states a size, it is once, few, many or the class of an expanded clone; other rows omit it.

TRBJ2-7 | TRBV6-2/TRBV6-3 | NA | TRBD1 | TGTGCCAGCAGTCAGCCTAGACAGGGGACAATCTCCCTGGGCTCCTACGAGCAGTACTTC | CASSQPRQGTISLGSYEQYF
TRBJ2-1 | TRBV11-2 | NA | TRBD2 | TGTGCCAGCAGCCCGCGGACTAGTACCTACAATGAGCAGTTCTTC | CASSPRTSTYNEQFF
TRBJ1-2 | TRBV6-5 | NA | TRBD1 | TGTGCCAGCAGTCGCGGGACAGCCAGCAATGGCTACACCTTC | CASSRGTASNGYTF
TRBJ1-6 | TRBV5-8 | NA | TRBD1 | TGTGCCAGCAGCCGAGGGACAGGGGGGAATTCACCCCTCCACTTT | CASSRGTGGNSPLHF
TRBJ2-7 | TRBV6-6 | NA | NA | TGTGCCAGCAGTTACTCGGACTCTTCCTACGAGCAGTACTTC | CASSYSDSSYEQYF
TRBJ2-2 | TRBV30 | once | NA | TGTGCCTGCCCTAGGAGGGGCCAAACCGGGGAGCTGTTTTTT | CACPRRGQTGELFF
TRBJ2-7 | TRBV6-2/TRBV6-3 | NA | TRBD1 | TGTGCCAGCAGTTACCCGCGACAGGGGGCGTACGAGCAGTACTTC | CASSYPRQGAYEQYF
TRBJ2-7 | TRBV6-5 | NA | NA | TGTGCCAGCTGGGGGGAGTCCTACGAGCAGTACTTC | CASWGESYEQYF
TRBJ2-7 | TRBV9 | NA | NA | TGTGCCAGCAGCTCCGGGACCCTGGGGGGTGAGCAGTACTTC | CASSSGTLGGEQYF
TRBJ2-3 | TRBV30 | few | TRBD2 | TGTGCCTGGAGTTGGGAGGGCCAGGTCGATACGCAGTATTTT | CAWSWEGQVDTQYF
TRBJ1-2 | TRBV19 | NA | NA | TGTGCCAGTAGTATAGATCTATTTGGAGTACCCTATGGCTACACCTTC | CASSIDLFGVPYGYTF
TRBJ2-1 | TRBV6-9 | NA | TRBD2 | TGTGCCAGCAGTTATTCGGGACTAGCGGGAGGTTCTCGATACAATGAGCAGTTCTTC | CASSYSGLAGGSRYNEQFF
TRBJ2-2 | TRBV6-5 | NA | TRBD1 | TGTGCCAGCAGCCATGGACAGGGGGTGGCCGGGGAGCTGTTTTTT | CASSHGQGVAGELFF
TRBJ2-5 | TRBV7-9 | NA | NA | TGTGCCAGCAGGGTTCTAACGATTTCAGGGGACGAGGAGACCCAGTACTTC | CASRVLTISGDEETQYF
TRBJ1-3 | TRBV28 | NA | TRBD1 | TGTGCCAGCAGTTCAGGGGGAACTGGAAACACCATATATTTT | CASSSGGTGNTIYF
TRBJ1-5 | TRBV10-3 | NA | TRBD1 | TGTGCCATCAGCCCCGGACAGGGAGGGCAGCCCCAGCATTTT | CAISPGQGGQPQHF
TRBJ1-1 | TRBV7-8 | NA | NA | TGTGCCAGCAGCCTTGGAGACGGAGCGGGGACTGAAGCTTTCTTT | CASSLGDGAGTEAFF
TRBJ2-3 | TRBV28 | NA | NA | TGTGCCAGCAGTTTGGCAGGGTCAGATACGCAGTATTTT | CASSLAGSDTQYF
TRBJ1-2 | TRBV7-9 | NA | TRBD1 | TGTGCCAGCAGCTTAGCCGGGACAGCGATTAACTATGGCTACACCTTC | CASSLAGTAINYGYTF
TRBJ2-1 | TRBV5-8 | once | NA | TGTGCCAGCAGCTCCGAGGGAGGAGGCCTTCTTTACAATGAGCAGTTCTTC | CASSSEGGGLLYNEQFF
TRBJ1-1 | TRBV28 | NA | NA | TGTGCCAGCAGGGACAGACCCATTCGAAACACTGAAGCTTTCTTT | CASRDRPIRNTEAFF
TRBJ2-5 | TRBV7-9 | NA | NA | TGTGCCAGCAGCTTCTCCCAGTCTGAGACCCAGTACTTC | CASSFSQSETQYF
TRBJ1-4 | TRBV7-8 | NA | NA | TGTGCCAGCAGCGGGCGCGGGGCGGAGGATGAAAAACTGTTTTTT | CASSGRGAEDEKLFF
TRBJ2-1 | TRBV28 | once | TRBD2 | TGTGCCAGCAGTTTAGTAGCGGGTGGTGAGCAGTTCTTC | CASSLVAGGEQFF
TRBJ2-3 | TRBV6-6 | NA | TRBD1 | TGTGCCAGCAGGGGGACGGGACAGGGTCAGACAGATACGCAGTATTTT | CASRGTGQGQTDTQYF
TRBJ2-5 | TRBV5-5 | once | TRBD2 | TGTGCCAGCAGCTTGTCCAGGGTAGGGAGGGGAGAGACCCAGTACTTC | CASSLSRVGRGETQYF
TRBJ2-1 | TRBV4-3 | NA | NA | TGCGCCAGCAGCCAAGAGTTATACAATGAGCAGTTCTTC | CASSQELYNEQFF
TRBJ2-7 | TRBV28 | few | TRBD2 | TGTGCCAGCAGTTTAGGGGGACTAGCGGGATTCTACGAGCAGTACTTC | CASSLGGLAGFYEQYF
TRBJ2-7 | TRBV28 | NA | TRBD2 | TGTGCCAGCAGTGAGTACGGACTAGCGGTCCCCTACGAGCAGTACTTC | CASSEYGLAVPYEQYF
TRBJ2-1 | TRBV4-1 | NA | NA | TGCGCCAGTAGCCCGCAAAGCCAGGGACTCCAGTTCTTC | CASSPQSQGLQFF
TRBJ1-2 | TRBV5-1 | NA | TRBD1 | TGCGCCAGCAGCTTGTCGCCACCGGGACAGAGAAATGGCTACACCTTC | CASSLSPPGQRNGYTF
TRBJ2-3 | TRBV4-3 | NA | TRBD1 | TGCGCCAGCAGCCAAGATGGGGGACAGGGCGCTGCGGCAAGCACAGATACGCAGTATTTT | CASSQDGGQGAAASTDTQYF
TRBJ1-1 | TRBV12-3/TRBV12-4 | NA | NA | TGTGCCAGCAGTTTGGACAGTTTTGCTGAAGCTTTCTTT | CASSLDSFAEAFF
TRBJ1-5 | TRBV28 | few | NA | TGTGCCAGCCGGGACACCAACAATCAGCCCCAGCATTTT | CASRDTNNQPQHF
TRBJ2-2 | TRBV6-6 | once | TRBD2 | TGTGCCAGCAGTCATTGGGGCCTAGCGGTGTCGAACACCGGGGAGCTGTTTTTT | CASSHWGLAVSNTGELFF
TRBJ2-7 | TRBV28 | NA | TRBD2 | TGTGCCAGCAGTCCAGCGGGAGGAACCTACGAGCAGTACTTC | CASSPAGGTYEQYF
TRBJ1-5 | TRBV28 | once | NA | TGTGCCAGCAGTTCGACAGTTATAGACGATCAGCCCCAGCATTTT | CASSSTVIDDQPQHF
TRBJ1-4 | TRBV27 | NA | TRBD1 | TGTGCCAGCAGTCTACTGACAGGGATTAATGAAAAACTGTTTTTT | CASSLLTGINEKLFF
TRBJ2-5 | TRBV6-1 | NA | TRBD1 | TGTGCCAGCAGTGAAGCGGCCTCGTTGGGACAGGGGTCCGGGGAGACCCAGTACTTC | CASSEAASLGQGSGETQYF
TRBJ1-6 | TRBV6-2/TRBV6-3 | NA | TRBD1 | TGTGCCAGCAGTTACTCGAGGGACAGGGGATCACCCCTCCACTTT | CASSYSRDRGSPLHF
TRBJ2-7 | TRBV23-1 | once | NA | TGCGCCAGCAGTCAATCTTGGGGGCTACCCTACGAGCAGTACTTC | CASSQSWGLPYEQYF
TRBJ1-5 | TRBV24-1 | NA | NA | TGTGCCACCAGTACAGGAGAAATTCAGCCCCAGCATTTT | CATSTGEIQPQHF
TRBJ2-5 | TRBV18 | NA | NA | TGTGCCAGCTCACGAGGTTTTGGGGAGACCCAGTACTTC | CASSRGFGETQYF
TRBJ2-1 | TRBV24-1 | NA | NA | TGTGCCACCAGTGAAAAACTCCCGGCCCCATGGAGCTCCTACAATGAGCAGTTCTTC | CATSEKLPAPWSSYNEQFF
TRBJ2-5 | TRBV14 | NA | NA | TGTGCCAGCAGCCAAAACACCGTTGAAGAGACCCAGTACTTC | CASSQNTVEETQYF
TRBJ2-2 | TRBV29-1 | NA | NA | TGCAGCGTTGGCGACTACACCGGGGAGCTGTTTTTT | CSVGDYTGELFF
TRBJ2-3 | TRBV20-1 | few | TRBD1 | TGCAGTGCTAGATGGGACAGGGGAAACGAATTT | CSARWDRGNEF
TRBJ1-6 | TRBV28 | NA | NA | TGTGCCAGCAGTTTATCGGGATCAATTGGTAATTCACCCCTCCACTTT | CASSLSGSIGNSPLHF
TRBJ2-7 | TRBV21-1 | NA | NA | TGTGCCAGCAGCGGCCGGGACAGGGGCAACGAGCAGTACTTC | CASSGRDRGNEQYF
TRBJ2-1 | TRBV7-8 | NA | TRBD2 | TGTGCCAGCAGCGTTAGCGGGAGCTCCTACAATGAGCAGTTCTTC | CASSVSGSSYNEQFF
TRBJ2-1 | TRBV27 | NA | TRBD2 | TGTGCCAGCAGTTTATTGGGACTAGCGGGAGGGGATGAGCAGTTCTTC | CASSLLGLAGGDEQFF
TRBJ2-1 | TRBV19 | NA | NA | TGTGCCAGTAGAAGGAGCTCCTACAATGAGCAGTTCTTC | CASRRSSYNEQFF
TRBJ2-7 | TRBV12-3/TRBV12-4 | NA | NA | TGTGCCAGCAGTTTCGGACAGTCCTACGAGCAGTACTTC | CASSFGQSYEQYF